This T cell receptor (beta chain) was profiled in a study of control samples from healthy donors and cancer patients. Clones were sequenced by immunoSEQ multiplex PCR, and TCRdb holds only the in-frame ones, with some missing. The table records 70,000 to 75,000 clones, nearly 90% of them present only once. Trimming removed 1 base at V and 0 bases at J, with 9 bases between. This CDR3 is built from 16 residues. CDR1 and CDR2 from the germline V gene are SGHTA and FQGNSA. Sequencing used PBMCs. This TCR derives from a man aged 55-75 years with lung cancer. This chain uses TRBV7-2 with TRBJ2-2; D not certain. The CDR3 nucleotides read TGTGCCAGCAGCTTAGTAAGGGCCGCGAACACCGGGGAGCTGTTTTTT. This encodes CASSLVRAANTGELFF.